This TCR beta chain was retrieved from a study of blood T cell repertoires in COVID-19. Study details: PBMCs, B-cell-depleted T cells, or T cells provided the cDNA or gDNA that made up the material.

Study processing details: Using reference gene primer amplification, nucleated cell counts were estimated. Method: immunoSEQ multiplex PCR; TCRdb's copy keeps in-frame clones and lacks some. The V and J calls and clone size are taken from that table; D and trimming were inferred from the DNA. The profile covers approximately 290,000 clones, with 90% appearing a single time and 0.9% to 1.2% taken by the ten largest. This CDR3 region has 15 residues. CDR1 and CDR2 (germline): SGHDN, FVKESK. J lost 6 bases, V lost 0 bases, and 7 bases had no gene match. Participants were placed into cohorts based on the clinical history they reported.

The sequenced material came from PBMCs or T cells enriched from blood (not recorded which). The chain uses TRBV14 and TRBJ2-7; 8 bases line up with TRBD1. The TCR comes from a woman in her 30s who had recovered from COVID-19. Here the CDR3 reads CASSQEGTGALEQYF. CDR3 DNA: TGTGCCAGCAGCCAAGAAGGGACAGGTGCCCTCGAGCAGTACTTC.